This section outlines one T cell receptor beta chain sequence together with its context. Its antigen is as yet unknown. These data belong to a study of CD8 T cells in Susac syndrome. The authors reverse transcribed about 0.45 to 1 ug RNA with random hexamers. TCRdb re-called the immunoSEQ multiplex PCR reads through MiXCR, storing one row per CDR3 protein. The sample gives about 120,000 distinct CDR3 sequences, 85% to 95% of which show up once; roughly 0.12% is in the top ten. CD8+ and CD4+ T cells circulating in blood were sequenced for TCR beta. Germline lookup yields CDR1 LGHNA and CDR2 YNFKEQ. The CDR3 loop spans 14 amino acids. Trimming shortened V by 3 bases and J by 4 bases, and 10 bases separated the two germline ends. Overall study results and limits: In its TCR sequencing and HLA analysis, the study acknowledged that the number of individuals was relatively small.

This receptor was taken from a human donor in good health. The chain combines TRBV4-2 with TRBJ1-3; no reliable D call. The specimen was CD8+ T cells from PBMCs. The CDR3 here is CASSHQGYGNTIYF. In DNA, the CDR3 is TGTGCCAGCAGCCACCAAGGGTACGGAAACACCATATATTTT.